The 32 T cell receptor beta chains below were found in one sample sequenced in a study of early T cells in non-severe SARS-CoV-2 infection. From the 5' RACE reads, TCRdb called clonotypes with MiXCR, one entry per CDR3 protein. The sample includes under 50,000 distinct CDR3 sequences, 23% seen only once; the top ten take approximately 4.4%. The specimen comprised whole blood, sampled at baseline. These receptors all stem from an adult who was a healthcare worker with PCR-confirmed SARS-CoV-2 infection or an uninfected control (not recorded which).

This clonotype was seen a handful of times. The CDR3 loop reads CASRFDRGAYEQYF. As DNA, the CDR3 is TGTGCCAGCAGATTCGACAGGGGCGCCTACGAGCAGTACTTC. The gene calls are TRBV28 and TRBJ2-7, with TRBD1 matching 8 bases. The CDR3 sequence is 14 residues long. V lost 6 bases, J lost 2 bases, and 6 bases stayed unmatched. Germline V gene data show CDR1 as MDHEN and CDR2 as SYDVKM. The full variable domain, rest sourced from reference TRBV28 and TRBJ2-7, is DVKVTQSSRYLVKRTGEKVFLECVQDMDHENMFWYRQDPGLGLRLIYFSYDVKMKEKGDIPEGYSVSREKKERFSLILESASTNQTSMYLCASRFDRGAYEQYFGPGTRLTVT.

The chain combines TRBV7-2 with TRBJ2-7; D not resolved. The V gene's germline CDR1 is SGHTA and CDR2 FQGNSA. This CDR3 comprises 13 residues. V gave up 5 bases and J gave up 0 bases, with 8 bases separating them. The CDR3 reads CASSPFDSYEQYF. Here the CDR3 DNA reads TGTGCCAGCAGCCCATTCGACTCCTACGAGCAGTACTTC.

The rearrangement joins TRBV24-1 to TRBJ2-2; D is ambiguous. Trimming shortened V by 2 bases and J by 6 bases, and 15 bases separated the two germline ends. This CDR3 contains 16 residues. Germline V gene data show CDR1 as KGHDR and CDR2 as SFDVKD. CDR3 nucleotides: TGTGCCACCAGTGATTCGGGCCAACCGAGTGCCGGGGAGCTGTTTTTT. The encoded protein is CATSDSGQPSAGELFF.

This clonotype has just a few counts. This chain connects TRBV29-1 to TRBJ2-2; the D gene is possibly TRBD2 (6 bases). The V end lost 4 bases, the J end lost 3 bases, and 15 bases lay between the germline ends. Germline CDR1 SQVTM, CDR2 ANQGSEA. The CDR3 length is 15 residues. CDR3 in DNA: TGCAGCGTTGCAGGGATTCGGGGGTACACCGGGGAGCTGTTTTTT. Translation: CSVAGIRGYTGELFF.

This clonotype was found a few times. This chain uses TRBV20-1 with TRBJ2-7; maybe TRBD2 (6 bases). This CDR3 contains 15 residues. V was trimmed by 0 bases and J by 5 bases, leaving 17 bases between them. In germline, CDR1 is DFQATT, CDR2 SNEGSKA (reference sequence). CDR3 nucleotide sequence: TGCAGTGCTAGAGATAGGAGGGTTTCAGTGAACGAGCAGTACTTC. This sequence encodes CSARDRRVSVNEQYF.

The chain has TRBV20-1 and TRBJ2-1; the D is unclear. The CDR3 runs to 14 residues. V was clipped by 0 bases and J by 3 bases, with 9 bases between them. Germline-derived CDR1 and CDR2 are DFQATT and SNEGSKA (reference sequence). The CDR3 DNA follows: TGCAGTGCTAGAGAGGGTTTTGACTACAATGAGCAGTTCTTC. This translates into CSAREGFDYNEQFF.

This clonotype was observed a few times. The V gene is TRBV6-6, the J gene TRBJ2-3; 11 positions agree with TRBD2. Germline CDR1 is MNHNY and CDR2 is SVGAGI (reference sequence). This CDR3 comprises 15 residues. The J segment lost 4 bases and the V segment lost 5 bases, leaving 5 bases of the junction unmatched. This CDR3 reads CASSTSGGFSDTQYF. In nucleotides, the CDR3 is TGTGCCAGCAGTACTAGCGGGGGCTTCTCAGATACGCAGTATTTT.

Ten or more counts support this clonotype. The V and J genes are TRBV19 and TRBJ2-7, with 8 bases that match TRBD1. CDR1 and CDR2 (germline): LNHDA, SQIVND (reference sequence). The CDR3 runs to 15 residues. The V segment lost 7 bases and the J segment 6 bases; nucleotides outside the gene matches: 14. CDR3 in amino acids: CASTVTANRGIEQYF. The CDR3 region has the DNA TGTGCCAGTACGGTGACTGCGAACAGGGGGATCGAGCAGTACTTC.

This clonotype has more than one count but fewer than ten. The V gene is TRBV13, the J gene TRBJ2-7, with D maybe TRBD2 (5 bases). Per germline, CDR1 PRHDT and CDR2 FYEKMQ (reference sequence). The CDR3 is made up of 12 amino acids. Trimming pared 6 bases from V and 4 bases from J, leaving 10 bases between. CDR3 DNA: TGTGCCAGCAGGGGATCGGGGTACGAGCAGTACTTC. Its protein product is CASRGSGYEQYF.

V gene TRBV9 combines with J gene TRBJ2-3; D may be TRBD1 (6 bases). V was trimmed by 4 bases and J by 6 bases, leaving 21 bases between them. Germline V gives CDR1 SGDLS, CDR2 YYNGEE. CDR3 length equals 16 residues. The DNA for the CDR3 is TGTGCCAGCAGCCCTAGAGGGTGGGGGCAGCCCGATACGCAGTATTTT. Translating gives CASSPRGWGQPDTQYF.

This chain links TRBV6-5 with TRBJ1-3; 8 nucleotides agree with TRBD1. Germline V gene data show CDR1 as MNHEY and CDR2 as SVGAGI. CDR3 length equals 15 residues. V was clipped by 5 bases and J by 2 bases; unmatched bases: 5. CDR3 sequence: CASSRQGATGNTIYF. The CDR3 region has the DNA TGTGCCAGCAGTCGTCAGGGGGCGACTGGAAACACCATATATTTT.

The gene calls are TRBV20-1 and TRBJ2-5; 15 nucleotides line up with TRBD2. Trimming at V came to 8 bases and at J to 5 bases, leaving 6 bases not matched to a gene. Germline CDR1 reads DFQATT; CDR2 reads SNEGSKA (reference sequence). This CDR3 is built from 14 residues. The CDR3 DNA reads as TGCAGTACTGGACTAGCGGGGGGGCTTGAGACCCAGTACTTC. Translated: CSTGLAGGLETQYF.

This clonotype was seen a few times. The CDR3 loop is CASSLEAGMNTEAFF. CDR3 DNA sequence: TGCGCCAGCAGCTTAGAAGCGGGGATGAACACTGAAGCTTTCTTT. The chain carries TRBV5-1 and TRBJ1-1; D is unclear. V was trimmed by 2 bases and J by 0 bases, leaving 11 bases between them. Germline CDR1 reads SGHRS; CDR2 reads YFSETQ. This CDR3 spans 15 amino acids.

This clonotype has ten or more counts. The CDR3 reads CASRVRNEQFF. Here the CDR3 DNA reads TGTGCCAGCAGGGTGCGCAATGAGCAGTTCTTC. V and J are TRBV2 and TRBJ2-1; D is uncertain. There are 11 residues in the CDR3. Germline assignment: CDR1 SNHLY and CDR2 FYNNEI. V dropped 6 bases and J dropped 6 bases, with 6 bases sitting between them.

The gene calls are TRBV7-2 and TRBJ1-6; D uncertain. Germline V gene sequence: CDR1 SGHTA, CDR2 FQGNSA. The CDR3 has 15 residues. Between the trimmed V and J ends, which lost 0 bases and 10 bases, there was a span of 13 bases. CDR3 coding DNA: TGTGCCAGCAGCTTAGCGGTGGCAGGTCCCTCACCCCTCCACTTT. Amino acid sequence: CASSLAVAGPSPLHF.

This clonotype was recorded a few times. The genes are TRBV20-1 and TRBJ1-1, with D maybe TRBD1 (6 bases). The V end lost 4 bases, the J end lost 0 bases, and 12 bases lay between the germline ends. Germline CDR1 DFQATT, CDR2 SNEGSKA (reference sequence). The CDR3 runs to 14 residues. As DNA, the CDR3 is TGCAGTGCTACCAGGGGTCCCATGAACACTGAAGCTTTCTTT. Translated, it gives CSATRGPMNTEAFF.

The rearrangement uses TRBV20-1 and TRBJ1-1; 10 bases agree with TRBD1. Germline V CDR1 and CDR2: DFQATT, SNEGSKA (reference sequence). Trimming removed 2 bases from V and 4 bases from J; junction bases left unmatched: 7. The CDR3 covers 15 residues. The CDR3: CSARRGTGDRTEAFF. DNA of the CDR3: TGCAGTGCTAGACGGGGGACAGGGGACCGCACTGAAGCTTTCTTT.

This chain connects TRBV10-2 to TRBJ2-3; D is undetermined. The CDR3 totals 13 residues. Germline CDR1 WSHSY, CDR2 SAAADI. The V and J ends lost 3 bases and 2 bases respectively, with 6 bases between them. As DNA, the CDR3 is TGCGCCAGCAGTGACAGCATCACAGATACGCAGTATTTT. It is translated as CASSDSITDTQYF.

The genes are TRBV20-1 and TRBJ2-1, with D possibly being TRBD2 (5 bases). Trimming took off 1 base at V and 6 bases at J, with 13 bases between the two ends. The CDR3 runs 14 residues. CDR1 DFQATT and CDR2 SNEGSKA come from the germline V gene (reference sequence). CDR3 loop: CSARGPGEGNEQFF. For the CDR3, the DNA is TGCAGTGCTAGAGGTCCGGGTGAGGGCAATGAGCAGTTCTTC.

This rearrangement joins TRBV7-9 to TRBJ2-5; 9 positions match TRBD1. The germline V gene has CDR1 SEHNR and CDR2 FQNEAQ (reference sequence). This CDR3 has 15 residues. V was clipped by 6 bases and J by 1 base; unmatched bases: 6. The CDR3 DNA reads as TGTGCCAGCAGGTTGGGACAGGGACCCCAAGAGACCCAGTACTTC. Translating gives CASRLGQGPQETQYF.

This rearrangement joins TRBV29-1 to TRBJ2-1, with D possibly being TRBD1 (5 bases). Germline V gene sequence: CDR1 SQVTM, CDR2 ANQGSEA. This CDR3 is 11 amino acids long. The V end lost 7 bases, the J end lost 5 bases, and 9 bases lay between the germline ends. For the CDR3, the DNA is TGCAGCGGGCAGGGTCACAATGAGCAGTTCTTC. Its translation is CSGQGHNEQFF.

This clonotype has just a few counts. The chain links TRBV3-1 to TRBJ2-2, with D perhaps matching TRBD1 (6 bases). Trimming pared 4 bases from V and 0 bases from J, leaving 9 bases between. CDR1 is LGHDT and CDR2 is YNNKEL in the germline V gene (reference sequence). This CDR3 comprises 15 residues. The CDR3 is CASSRDNANTGELFF. CDR3 sequence (DNA): TGTGCCAGCAGCCGGGACAACGCGAACACCGGGGAGCTGTTTTTT.

This chain connects TRBV6-6 to TRBJ2-1; D assignment may be TRBD1 or TRBD2 (5 bases each). V shed 6 bases and J shed 10 bases, with 13 bases lying between them. Germline lookup yields CDR1 MNHNY and CDR2 SVGAGI (reference sequence). The CDR3 totals 12 residues. The CDR3 spells CASSLGPLEQFF. DNA for the CDR3: TGTGCCAGCAGCCTGGGACCCCTGGAGCAGTTCTTC.

This sequence joins TRBV20-1 and TRBJ1-4; D is perhaps TRBD1 (5 bases). The V gene lost 6 bases and the J gene lost 8 bases, with 16 bases spanning the gap. Germline assignment: CDR1 DFQATT and CDR2 SNEGSKA (reference sequence). CDR3 length equals 13 residues. This CDR3 is CSAPVRGVEKLFF. CDR3 nucleotides: TGCAGTGCCCCCGTGAGGGGAGTGGAAAAACTGTTTTTT.

This clonotype was detected many times. The V call is TRBV9, the J call TRBJ2-5, with 8 bases aligning to TRBD1. Looked up from germline, CDR1 is SGDLS and CDR2 is YYNGEE. Unmatched junction bases numbered 2, after V lost 2 bases and J lost 2 bases. The CDR3 contains 14 residues. The CDR3 loop is CASSVRQGQETQYF. DNA for the CDR3: TGTGCCAGCAGCGTGCGACAGGGGCAAGAGACCCAGTACTTC.

This clonotype was counted a few times. J is TRBJ2-4 and V is TRBV6-5, with 7 bases that match TRBD2. Germline loops: CDR1 MNHEY, CDR2 SVGAGI. This CDR3 spans 13 amino acids. V was pared by 7 bases and J by 8 bases, with 8 bases of the junction left unmatched. CDR3 sequence reads: CASNRGGEHIQYF. CDR3 sequence (DNA): TGTGCCAGCAACCGGGGAGGGGAGCACATTCAGTACTTC.

The table lists this clonotype with a few counts. The chain links TRBV5-1 to TRBJ1-1; weak D call: TRBD1 (5 bases). The V gene lost 4 bases and the J gene lost 1 base, with 11 bases spanning the gap. This CDR3 region has 14 residues. CDR1 and CDR2 from the germline V gene are SGHRS and YFSETQ. CDR3 bases: TGCGCCAGCAGCGAGGGACGGGCGAACACTGAAGCTTTCTTT. This encodes CASSEGRANTEAFF.

This clonotype has a handful of counts. The chain recombines TRBV7-2 with TRBJ1-2; 9 nucleotides line up with TRBD1. The CDR3 sequence is 14 residues long. Germline V CDR1 and CDR2: SGHTA, FQGNSA. V lost 5 bases, J lost 4 bases, and 5 bases stayed unmatched. CDR3 in DNA: TGTGCCAGCAGCCCGGACAGGGGAGGCTATGGCTACACCTTC. Translation gives CASSPDRGGYGYTF.

The rearrangement joins TRBV5-6 to TRBJ2-5; D assignment may be TRBD1 or TRBD2 (5 bases each). The CDR3 contains 16 residues. The V gene's germline CDR1 is SGHDT and CDR2 YYEEEE. V lost 6 bases and J 1 base, leaving 19 bases between the germline ends. The CDR3 region is CASNLGYGAGQETQYF. DNA of the CDR3: TGTGCCAGCAATCTTGGATACGGGGCTGGCCAAGAGACCCAGTACTTC.

The V and J genes are TRBV12-3 or TRBV12-4 and TRBJ1-2; D is ambiguous. CDR3 length equals 13 residues. Trimming cost V 2 bases and J 4 bases, with 8 bases left between them. The CDR3 sequence is CASSLSQIYGYTF. The DNA for the CDR3 is TGTGCCAGCAGTTTAAGCCAGATCTATGGCTACACCTTC.

This chain joins TRBV12-3 or TRBV12-4 and TRBJ2-3; D is undetermined. The CDR3 totals 15 residues. V gave up 5 bases and J gave up 0 bases, with 12 bases separating them. The CDR3 sequence: CASSGITPSTDTQYF. In DNA, the CDR3 is TGTGCCAGCAGTGGGATTACCCCTAGCACAGATACGCAGTATTTT.

The gene calls are TRBV27 and TRBJ1-1, with 10 positions matching TRBD1. There are 16 residues in the CDR3. Germline values: CDR1 MNHEY, CDR2 SMNVEV (reference sequence). Unmatched junction bases numbered 9, after V lost 8 bases and J lost 0 bases. The CDR3 DNA reads TGTGCCAGCCGGCGGACAGGGGGAATCATGAACACTGAAGCTTTCTTT. Translated: CASRRTGGIMNTEAFF.